Listed below are T cell receptor beta chains from one sample, sequenced in a study of cytomegalovirus exposure and HLA in healthy donors. Here immunoSEQ multiplex PCR was the method, and the copy in TCRdb shows in-frame clones only, minus some. This table holds 150,000 to 200,000 clones, about 83% found once. Sequencing was done on a sample of PBMCs. The source of these receptors is a woman under 30 in good health and CMV-seronegative. Both conserved end residues are trimmed from each CDR3.

>TRBV2|TRBJ2-7|13
ASSTVGLASYEQY
>TRBV19|TRBJ1-1|12
ASSPTGANTEAF
>TRBV29-1|TRBJ1-4|11
SVDRGLNEKLF
>TRBV19|TRBJ1-2|12
ASSMGQAYYGYT
>TRBV6-5|TRBJ2-1|10
ASSSTGAKQF
>TRBV5-4|TRBJ2-7|13
ASSPRIAEPYEQY
>TRBV9|TRBJ2-1|14
ASSLSGASSYNEQF
>TRBV5-1|TRBJ2-7|13
ASSLKESFSYEQY
>TRBV6-1|TRBJ2-5|13
ASSGLAGGPETQY
>TRBV5-1|TRBJ2-7|13
ASSLGQGTGYEQY
>TRBV9|TRBJ2-2|15
ASSVDRRGRNTGELF
>TRBV6-4|TRBJ1-2|15
ASSDQPDRRPVYGYT
>TRBV5-1|TRBJ2-3|15
ASSKLAGDGVTDTQY
>TRBV19|TRBJ1-1|14
ASSTYGTGGLTEAF
>TRBV6-6|TRBJ2-5|10
ASRTSQETQY
>TRBV25-1|TRBJ2-7|12
ASSGAGTPYEQY
>TRBV27|TRBJ1-1|12
ASSYRDVNTEAF
>TRBV5-4|TRBJ1-3|15
ASSLRPRTGEEETIY
>TRBV6-1|TRBJ2-7|13
ASSELGGLPREQY
>TRBV10-1|TRBJ2-7|16
ASSDQLAGGPIGYEQY
>TRBV5-5|TRBJ2-7|12
ASSLVLAGAEQY
>TRBV20-1|TRBJ2-5|8
SARDESQY
>TRBV19|TRBJ2-2|14
ASSIWGTANTGELF
>TRBV9|TRBJ1-2|15
ASSVALGARINYGYT
>TRBV18|TRBJ1-5|11
ASSDRVNQPQH
>TRBV5-5|TRBJ2-7|14
ASSLGGLAGTVEQY
>TRBV18|TRBJ2-2|14
ASSPEDRDFGGELF
>TRBV9|TRBJ2-7|15
ASSVEPGDRDSYEQY
>TRBV4-1|TRBJ2-5|12
ASSQVGREETQY
>TRBV30|TRBJ2-5|12
AWSVRWGIETQY
>TRBV7-8|TRBJ2-5|10
ASRLYQETQY
>TRBV27|TRBJ2-1|13
ASSLIGDRGDEQF